This is a list of T cell receptor beta chains from one sample in a study of sequential checkpoint blockade in melanoma. The protocol was immunoSEQ multiplex PCR, while the TCRdb copy is restricted to in-frame clones and leaves out a portion. The sample consists of 30,000 to 40,000 clones, about 83% of them appearing once. The sequencing used CD8+ T cells sorted from blood (inferred from file names), collected from a patient given nivolumab and ipilimumab in sequence. The receptors stem from a human donor with melanoma. CDR3s include the opening cysteine and the closing phenylalanine or tryptophan. The order of the fields is CDR3 protein, CDR3 DNA, D gene, V gene, clone size, J gene. D genes are given only for firm matches. Size is stated for part of the rows, as once, few or many counts, or as a class when the clone is expanded.

CDR3 protein: CAWSPGQGVCEQYF; CDR3 DNA: TGTGCCTGGAGCCCTGGACAGGGGGTTTGCGAGCAGTACTTC; D gene: TRBD1; V gene: TRBV30; clone size: .; J gene: TRBJ2-7
CDR3 protein: CASSLIVGQEEDTQYF; CDR3 DNA: TGTGCCAGCAGCTTGATAGTGGGACAGGAGGAGGATACGCAGTATTTT; D gene: TRBD1; V gene: TRBV5-6; clone size: .; J gene: TRBJ2-3
CDR3 protein: CASSLEAGSLYEQYF; CDR3 DNA: TGTGCCAGCAGCTTAGAAGCGGGCAGCCTCTACGAGCAGTACTTC; D gene: .; V gene: TRBV11-2; clone size: .; J gene: TRBJ2-7
CDR3 protein: CASSLGEVAGGRSSYEQYF; CDR3 DNA: TGTGCCAGCAGCTTAGGTGAGGTAGCGGGGGGCCGGAGCTCCTACGAGCAGTACTTC; D gene: TRBD2; V gene: TRBV5-8; clone size: .; J gene: TRBJ2-7
CDR3 protein: CASSLYGETANSYEQYF; CDR3 DNA: TGTGCCAGCAGCTTATATGGGGAGACTGCTAACTCCTACGAGCAGTACTTC; D gene: .; V gene: TRBV11-2; clone size: .; J gene: TRBJ2-7
CDR3 protein: CAIFGDLYNSPLHF; CDR3 DNA: TGTGCCATCTTTGGAGACCTCTATAATTCACCCCTCCACTTT; D gene: .; V gene: TRBV6-1; clone size: .; J gene: TRBJ1-6
CDR3 protein: CASSLLVTGEQPQHF; CDR3 DNA: TGTGCCAGCAGTTTATTAGTGACAGGGGAACAGCCCCAGCATTTT; D gene: TRBD1; V gene: TRBV28; clone size: .; J gene: TRBJ1-5
CDR3 protein: CASSPLSGTVGELFF; CDR3 DNA: TGTGCCAGCAGCCCCCTTAGCGGGACTGTCGGGGAGCTGTTTTTT; D gene: TRBD2; V gene: TRBV28; clone size: .; J gene: TRBJ2-2
CDR3 protein: CASSSGINEQFF; CDR3 DNA: TGTGCCAGCAGTTCGGGTATTAATGAGCAGTTCTTC; D gene: .; V gene: TRBV6-5; clone size: few; J gene: TRBJ2-1
CDR3 protein: CATSDGGTSGGPYEQYF; CDR3 DNA: TGTGCCACCAGTGATGGGGGGACTAGCGGGGGGCCCTACGAGCAGTACTTC; D gene: TRBD2; V gene: TRBV27; clone size: few; J gene: TRBJ2-7
CDR3 protein: CASSIVGTGVTDTQYF; CDR3 DNA: TGTGCCAGCAGTATAGTAGGGACAGGTGTTACAGATACGCAGTATTTT; D gene: TRBD1; V gene: TRBV25-1; clone size: .; J gene: TRBJ2-3
CDR3 protein: CASSQVAVTGELFF; CDR3 DNA: TGCGCCAGCAGCCAAGTGGCAGTAACCGGGGAGCTGTTTTTT; D gene: .; V gene: TRBV4-1; clone size: .; J gene: TRBJ2-2
CDR3 protein: CASRSRRLDRDPNYGYTF; CDR3 DNA: TGTGCCAGCAGATCCCGAAGGCTTGACAGGGACCCAAACTATGGCTACACCTTC; D gene: TRBD1; V gene: TRBV28; clone size: .; J gene: TRBJ1-2
CDR3 protein: CATSRVGGGTEAFF; CDR3 DNA: TGTGCCACCAGCAGAGTCGGGGGAGGGACTGAAGCTTTCTTT; D gene: .; V gene: TRBV15; clone size: .; J gene: TRBJ1-1
CDR3 protein: CASSEEGQGRGSYNEQFF; CDR3 DNA: TGTGCCAGCAGTGAAGAGGGACAGGGCCGAGGGTCCTACAATGAGCAGTTCTTC; D gene: TRBD1; V gene: TRBV2; clone size: .; J gene: TRBJ2-1
CDR3 protein: CASSLQGAGSPLHF; CDR3 DNA: TGTGCCAGCAGCCTACAGGGGGCTGGTTCACCCCTCCACTTT; D gene: TRBD1; V gene: TRBV27; clone size: .; J gene: TRBJ1-6
CDR3 protein: CASSITWPEQFF; CDR3 DNA: TGTGCCAGTAGTATTACGTGGCCGGAGCAGTTCTTC; D gene: .; V gene: TRBV19; clone size: .; J gene: TRBJ2-1
CDR3 protein: CASSDIMAGELFF; CDR3 DNA: TGTGCCAGCAGTGACATCATGGCCGGGGAGCTGTTTTTT; D gene: .; V gene: TRBV27; clone size: .; J gene: TRBJ2-2
CDR3 protein: CASSFLGPGELFF; CDR3 DNA: TGTGCCAGCAGTTTCCTGGGCCCCGGGGAGCTGTTTTTT; D gene: .; V gene: TRBV28; clone size: .; J gene: TRBJ2-2
CDR3 protein: CASSSPLSGGLYEQYF; CDR3 DNA: TGCGCCAGCAGCTCCCCACTAAGCGGGGGCCTCTACGAGCAGTACTTC; D gene: TRBD2; V gene: TRBV5-1; clone size: .; J gene: TRBJ2-7
CDR3 protein: CASSSSYGGADTQYF; CDR3 DNA: TGTGCCAGCAGCTCGTCCTATGGGGGCGCAGATACGCAGTATTTT; D gene: .; V gene: TRBV7-9; clone size: .; J gene: TRBJ2-3
CDR3 protein: CASSGAWDTEAFF; CDR3 DNA: TGTGCCAGTAGTGGGGCGTGGGACACTGAAGCTTTCTTT; D gene: .; V gene: TRBV19; clone size: .; J gene: TRBJ1-1
CDR3 protein: CASSPGLGLDEQYF; CDR3 DNA: TGTGCCAGCAGCCCCGGACTCGGCCTCGACGAGCAGTACTTC; D gene: .; V gene: TRBV7-9; clone size: .; J gene: TRBJ2-7
CDR3 protein: CASSLNGDTYEQYF; CDR3 DNA: TGCGCCAGCAGCTTGAACGGGGACACCTACGAGCAGTACTTC; D gene: .; V gene: TRBV5-1; clone size: .; J gene: TRBJ2-7
CDR3 protein: CASRGGLAGNTGELFF; CDR3 DNA: TGTGCCAGCAGAGGGGGACTAGCGGGGAACACCGGGGAGCTGTTTTTT; D gene: TRBD2; V gene: TRBV9; clone size: .; J gene: TRBJ2-2
CDR3 protein: CASSDPVGGVETQYF; CDR3 DNA: TGTGCCAGCAGCGACCCTGTCGGGGGGGTAGAGACCCAGTACTTC; D gene: TRBD2; V gene: TRBV9; clone size: .; J gene: TRBJ2-5
CDR3 protein: CASSPGETVLRYF; CDR3 DNA: TGTGCCAGCAGCCCAGGGGAGACAGTACTTCGGTACTTC; D gene: .; V gene: TRBV9; clone size: .; J gene: TRBJ2-5
CDR3 protein: CASSLWGDGPDTIYF; CDR3 DNA: TGTGCCAGCAGCCTATGGGGGGATGGACCTGACACCATATATTTT; D gene: .; V gene: TRBV9; clone size: few; J gene: TRBJ1-3
CDR3 protein: CASSLEAGRSGNTIYF; CDR3 DNA: TGCGCCAGCAGCTTGGAAGCGGGCCGCTCTGGAAACACCATATATTTT; D gene: .; V gene: TRBV5-1; clone size: .; J gene: TRBJ1-3
CDR3 protein: CASRPFSGRAYNEQFF; CDR3 DNA: TGCGCCAGCAGACCTTTCAGCGGGAGGGCGTACAATGAGCAGTTCTTC; D gene: TRBD2; V gene: TRBV5-1; clone size: once; J gene: TRBJ2-1
CDR3 protein: CASSPGQGLETQYF; CDR3 DNA: TGCGCCAGCAGCCCTGGACAGGGCCTTGAGACCCAGTACTTC; D gene: TRBD1; V gene: TRBV5-1; clone size: .; J gene: TRBJ2-5
CDR3 protein: CASSAQENTEAFF; CDR3 DNA: TGTGCCAGCAGTGCCCAGGAGAACACTGAAGCTTTCTTT; D gene: .; V gene: TRBV6-1; clone size: once; J gene: TRBJ1-1
CDR3 protein: CASSSGGATGELFF; CDR3 DNA: TGTGCCAGCAGTAGCGGGGGGGCCACCGGGGAGCTGTTTTTT; D gene: TRBD2; V gene: TRBV6-4; clone size: .; J gene: TRBJ2-2
CDR3 protein: CARRNRGEGTDTQYF; CDR3 DNA: TGTGCCAGACGAAACAGGGGAGAGGGCACAGATACGCAGTATTTT; D gene: TRBD1; V gene: TRBV2; clone size: .; J gene: TRBJ2-3
CDR3 protein: CASSPGLAGVEQFF; CDR3 DNA: TGTGCCAGCAGCCCGGGACTAGCGGGAGTTGAGCAGTTCTTC; D gene: TRBD2; V gene: TRBV7-3; clone size: .; J gene: TRBJ2-1
CDR3 protein: CAISESTRVGGPYEQYF; CDR3 DNA: TGTGCCATCAGTGAGTCGACTCGGGTGGGAGGGCCCTACGAGCAGTACTTC; D gene: TRBD2; V gene: TRBV10-3; clone size: .; J gene: TRBJ2-7
CDR3 protein: CATGGHKEGANVLTF; CDR3 DNA: TGTGCCACCGGGGGGCACAAGGAAGGGGCCAACGTCCTGACTTTC; D gene: .; V gene: TRBV27; clone size: .; J gene: TRBJ2-6
CDR3 protein: CASSSGTGGYTGELFF; CDR3 DNA: TGCGCCAGCAGCTCGGGGACAGGGGGCTACACCGGGGAGCTGTTTTTT; D gene: TRBD1; V gene: TRBV5-1; clone size: .; J gene: TRBJ2-2
CDR3 protein: CASSVYASDTQYF; CDR3 DNA: TGTGCCAGCAGCGTATACGCGTCGGATACGCAGTATTTT; D gene: .; V gene: TRBV9; clone size: .; J gene: TRBJ2-3
CDR3 protein: CASSIVSGAGEETQYF; CDR3 DNA: TGTGCCAGTAGTATAGTCTCAGGGGCCGGCGAAGAGACCCAGTACTTC; D gene: .; V gene: TRBV19; clone size: .; J gene: TRBJ2-5
CDR3 protein: CASSPSHSGVASREQYF; CDR3 DNA: TGCGCCAGCAGCCCCTCCCATAGCGGGGTTGCCTCTCGGGAGCAGTACTTC; D gene: TRBD2; V gene: TRBV5-1; clone size: .; J gene: TRBJ2-5
CDR3 protein: CASSLSRSNQPQHF; CDR3 DNA: TGCGCCAGCAGCTTGAGCAGGAGCAATCAGCCCCAGCATTTT; D gene: .; V gene: TRBV5-1; clone size: .; J gene: TRBJ1-5
CDR3 protein: CASSLQVSGTQYF; CDR3 DNA: TGTGCCAGCAGTTTACAGGTTTCAGGGACCCAGTACTTC; D gene: .; V gene: TRBV6-5; clone size: .; J gene: TRBJ2-5
CDR3 protein: CAWSSWGMEYGYTF; CDR3 DNA: TGTGCCTGGAGCAGTTGGGGCATGGAATATGGCTACACCTTC; D gene: .; V gene: TRBV30; clone size: .; J gene: TRBJ1-2
CDR3 protein: CASSWASGSSYEQYF; CDR3 DNA: TGTGCCAGCAGTTGGGCTAGCGGGAGTAGTTACGAGCAGTACTTC; D gene: TRBD2; V gene: TRBV28; clone size: once; J gene: TRBJ2-7
CDR3 protein: CASSLGQGALVTAFF; CDR3 DNA: TGTGCCAGCAGCCTGGGACAGGGGGCTTTGGTGACAGCTTTCTTT; D gene: TRBD1; V gene: TRBV28; clone size: few; J gene: TRBJ1-1
CDR3 protein: CASSPVNQEAHEQYF; CDR3 DNA: TGTGCCAGCTCACCCGTCAATCAGGAGGCTCACGAGCAGTACTTC; D gene: .; V gene: TRBV18; clone size: .; J gene: TRBJ2-7
CDR3 protein: CASSSASGAYTDTQYF; CDR3 DNA: TGTGCCAGCAGTTCGGCTAGCGGGGCTTACACAGATACGCAGTATTTT; D gene: TRBD2; V gene: TRBV27; clone size: .; J gene: TRBJ2-3
CDR3 protein: CASSLEGQGSQAFF; CDR3 DNA: TGTGCCAGCAGCTTAGAGGGGCAGGGTAGCCAAGCTTTCTTT; D gene: .; V gene: TRBV7-6; clone size: once; J gene: TRBJ1-1
CDR3 protein: CASSPPGQETQYF; CDR3 DNA: TGTGCCAGCAGCCCCCCCGGCCAAGAGACCCAGTACTTC; D gene: .; V gene: TRBV5-4; clone size: .; J gene: TRBJ2-5
CDR3 protein: CASSVGGASTDTQYF; CDR3 DNA: TGTGCCAGCAGCGTAGGCGGGGCTAGCACAGATACGCAGTATTTT; D gene: .; V gene: TRBV9; clone size: once; J gene: TRBJ2-3
CDR3 protein: CASTLRGGHEQYF; CDR3 DNA: TGTGCCAGCACCCTTAGGGGGGGCCACGAGCAGTACTTC; D gene: .; V gene: TRBV27; clone size: .; J gene: TRBJ2-7
CDR3 protein: CLTSEESYEQYF; CDR3 DNA: TGCCTCACTTCCGAGGAATCCTACGAGCAGTACTTC; D gene: .; V gene: TRBV10-3; clone size: .; J gene: TRBJ2-7